The present T cell receptor beta chain was sequenced within a study of T cells in Graves' hyperthyroidism and ophthalmopathy. Study in general: Peripheral blood draws took place at initial diagnosis, ahead of any treatment. Findings and limits, study-wide: Ophthalmopathy cases were set apart from stable hyperthyroidism by a 13 V-J model.

Reasons for excluding patients were uncontrolled infection, other autoimmune disease, pregnancy or lactation. PBMCs stemmed from less than 13 ml fresh peripheral blood. RNA transcripts served as the template for amplifying TCR beta CDR3 regions. RT-PCR in the first round (using the HTBI primer set) targeted the TCR CDR3. TCRdb reprocessed the multiplex PCR reads via MiXCR and lists one record per CDR3 protein. The sample includes over 250,000 distinct CDR3 sequences, 25% to 30% of them seen just once. Many counts were recorded for this clonotype. The target antigen is unknown. The sequencing input was blood. This receptor was obtained from a man aged 35 to 55 with Graves' hyperthyroidism that later progressed to Graves' ophthalmopathy.

CDR3 region: CASSEQGSEQYF. The DNA of the CDR3 is TGTGCCAGCAGTGAACAGGGGAGCGAGCAGTACTTC. V and J are TRBV28 and TRBJ2-7, with TRBD1 matching over 7 bases. CDR1 is MDHEN, CDR2 SYDVKM, per germline. CDR3 length equals 12 residues. J lost 6 bases, V lost 5 bases, and 4 bases had no gene match.